Below, one T cell receptor (beta chain) is given with its context. The sample is drawn from a study of Ad26.COV2.S vaccination and SARS-CoV-2 variants. The treatment: around 19 received Ad26.COV2.S at low or high dose, single or two shots; about 5 received placebo; per-sample allocation not given. Specimen acquisition occurred on day 63 following the initial vaccine or placebo injection. Generated by immunoSEQ multiplex PCR, the TCRdb table keeps only in-frame clones and is missing some. In the table there are hundreds of thousands of clones, around 92% of which are singletons. The sample in question was peripheral blood, obtained in a trial of Ad26.COV2.S vaccine versus placebo. This receptor was taken from a person between 18 and 59 years old who received the Ad26.COV2.S COVID-19 vaccine or a placebo.

The CDR3 spells CASSTGTGPYF. For the CDR3, the DNA is TGCGCCAGCAGCACCGGGACAGGGCCGTATTTT. This chain connects TRBV5-1 to TRBJ2-3, with 9 bases that match TRBD1. This CDR3 has 11 residues. CDR1 SGHRS and CDR2 YFSETQ come from the germline V gene. V trimming: 4 bases; J trimming: 14 bases; junction bases outside the gene matches: 5.